A selection of T cell receptor beta chains follows, all from one sample in a study of neurological immune-mediated disorders. From the 5' RACE reads, TCRdb called clonotypes with MiXCR, one entry per CDR3 protein. The sample contains 35,000 to 40,000 distinct CDR3 sequences, about 2.5% of which appear only once. The sample consisted of PBMCs. The receptors derive from a man aged 45 to 65 with multiple sclerosis. Each CDR3 is given without its conserved first and last residue.

V	CDR3
TRBV28	ASSLPANQPQH
TRBV5-1	ASSWEGPYEQY
TRBV9	ASSVGGGAGNQPQH
TRBV5-8	ASSLDRYSGNTIY
TRBV5-5	ASSLAPGNTEAF
TRBV4-3	ASSQVLGRNEQF
TRBV19	ASRRGQTNQPQN
TRBV5-1	ASSLEGALASPLN
TRBV9	ASSSGGGNTEAF
TRBV5-1	ASTSGSTGNTIY
TRBV24-1	ATQPGGLETQY
TRBV5-1	ASSLAHSQNEQF
TRBV29-1	SLGLLMNTEAF
TRBV19	ASSTRTTDTQY
TRBV7-6	ASSLVGTGNLNTEAF
TRBV3-1	ASSQENQGRYEQY
TRBV27	ASSFGETGANVLT
TRBV9	ASSPGTGSNQPQN
TRBV10-3	VIRADRDNEQF
TRBV7-2	ASSLAGVNTGELF
TRBV18	ASSPFTGRGNQETQY
TRBV7-2	ASSFSGTVGLEKLF
TRBV7-9	ASSLGLSVQETQY
TRBV5-6	ASSSSAGSRAADTQY
TRBV18	ASSPKQGPYEAF
TRBV24-1	ATSELNEQF
TRBV20-1	SARDLGLLHNEQF
TRBV12-3/TRBV12-4	ASSQTGGTEAF
TRBV18	ASSSDRGSYGYT
TRBV5-1	ASSWTTDTTTNEKLF
TRBV20-1	SARRGGANTEAF
TRBV6-6	ASKGVGINAF
TRBV12-3/TRBV12-4	ASSQPQTEHQETQY
TRBV20-1	SASQGPGNTIY
TRBV5-1	ASSFTGTDYGYT
TRBV5-6	ASSLYHHNEQF
TRBV7-9	ASSRRQGPPYEQY
TRBV4-1	ASSPEWGSTGELF